This TCR beta chain was observed in a study of cytomegalovirus exposure and HLA in healthy donors. TCRdb's copy holds only in-frame clones and misses some; the assay was immunoSEQ multiplex PCR. Of approximately 81,000 clones in the sample, around 94% were seen once. This CDR3 is 13 amino acids long. Germline values: CDR1 MNHEY, CDR2 SVGAGI. V lost 6 bases and J 5 bases, leaving 13 bases between the germline ends. Sequenced input: PBMCs. The TCR comes from a man aged 18 to 29 in good health and CMV-seronegative. V is TRBV6-5 and J is TRBJ1-1; possible D gene TRBD1, 5 bases. The CDR3 region is CASRRQRTTEAFF. In nucleotides, the CDR3 is TGTGCCAGCAGACGACAGCGAACGACTGAAGCTTTCTTT.